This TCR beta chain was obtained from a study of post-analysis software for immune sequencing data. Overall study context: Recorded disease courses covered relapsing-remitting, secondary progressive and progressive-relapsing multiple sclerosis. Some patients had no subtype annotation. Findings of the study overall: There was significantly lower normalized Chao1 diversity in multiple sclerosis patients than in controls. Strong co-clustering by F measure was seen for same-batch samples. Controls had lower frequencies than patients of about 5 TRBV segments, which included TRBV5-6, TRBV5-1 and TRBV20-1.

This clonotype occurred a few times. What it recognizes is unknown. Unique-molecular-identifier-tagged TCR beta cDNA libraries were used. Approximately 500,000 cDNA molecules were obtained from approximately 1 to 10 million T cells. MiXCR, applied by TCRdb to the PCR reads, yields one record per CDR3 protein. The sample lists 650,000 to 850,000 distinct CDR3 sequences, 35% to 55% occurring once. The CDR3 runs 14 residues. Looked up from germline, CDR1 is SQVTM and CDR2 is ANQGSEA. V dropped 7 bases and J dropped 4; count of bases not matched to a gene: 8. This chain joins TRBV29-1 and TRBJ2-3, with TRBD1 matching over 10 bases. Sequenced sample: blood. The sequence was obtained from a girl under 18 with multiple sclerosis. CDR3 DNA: TGCAGCGGAAGCGACAGGGGGCCCGCAGATACGCAGTATTTT. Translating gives CSGSDRGPADTQYF.